This T cell receptor (beta chain) derives from a study of blood T cell repertoires in COVID-19. Study-wide context: The United States, Italy and Spain were the sources of the acute and convalescent COVID-19 samples.

TCRdb keeps only in-frame clones here, not all; method: immunoSEQ multiplex PCR. Among 150,000 to 200,000 clones listed, about 86% were seen once. The germline V gene encodes CDR1 LNHDA and CDR2 SQIVND (reference sequence). CDR3 length: 14 residues. The ends were cut back, 6 bases at V and 6 bases at J, with 17 bases in the middle. This clone appeared a few times. The TCR comes from a man aged 55 to 70 with acute or convalescent COVID-19. Sequencing was performed on peripheral blood. The rearrangement joins TRBV19 to TRBJ1-1, with D perhaps TRBD1 (5 bases). The CDR3 bases are TGTGCCAGTAGCTGGGCTAGGGGTGCCCCTGAAGCTTTCTTT. This gives the protein CASSWARGAPEAFF.